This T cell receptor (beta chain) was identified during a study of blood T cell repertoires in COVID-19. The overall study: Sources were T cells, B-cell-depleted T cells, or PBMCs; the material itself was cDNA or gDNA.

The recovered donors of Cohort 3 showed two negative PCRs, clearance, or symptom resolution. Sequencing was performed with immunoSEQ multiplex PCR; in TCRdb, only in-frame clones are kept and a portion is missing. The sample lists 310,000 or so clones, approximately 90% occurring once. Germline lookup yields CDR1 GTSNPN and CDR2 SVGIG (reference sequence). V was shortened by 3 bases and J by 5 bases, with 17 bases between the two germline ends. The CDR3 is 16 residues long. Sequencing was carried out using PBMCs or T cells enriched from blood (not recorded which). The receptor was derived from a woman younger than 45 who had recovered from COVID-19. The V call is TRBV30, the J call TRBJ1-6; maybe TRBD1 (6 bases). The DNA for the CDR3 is TGTGCCTGGAGGGGCCTCGTGGCAGGGGATAATTCACCCCTCCACTTT. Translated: CAWRGLVAGDNSPLHF.